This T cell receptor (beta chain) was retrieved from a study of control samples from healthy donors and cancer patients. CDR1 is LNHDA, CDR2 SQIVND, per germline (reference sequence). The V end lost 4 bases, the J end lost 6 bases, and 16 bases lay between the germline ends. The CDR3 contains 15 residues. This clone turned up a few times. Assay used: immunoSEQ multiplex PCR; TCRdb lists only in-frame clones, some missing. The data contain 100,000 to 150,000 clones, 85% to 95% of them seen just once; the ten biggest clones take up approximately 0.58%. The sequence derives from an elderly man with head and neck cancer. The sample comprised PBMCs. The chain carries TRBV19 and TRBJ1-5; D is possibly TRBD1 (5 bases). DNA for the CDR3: TGTGCCAGTAGTACCATGGCCGGGGCCCTTCAGCCCCAGCATTTT. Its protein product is CASSTMAGALQPQHF.